Listed below are T cell receptor beta chains from one sample, sequenced in a study of regulatory T cells in long-lasting Graves disease. MiXCR, run by TCRdb on the multiplex PCR reads, gives a single entry per CDR3 protein. In the table there are about 500,000 distinct CDR3 sequences, approximately 12% of which are singletons. These data also featured in a second study, about T cells in Graves' hyperthyroidism and ophthalmopathy.

The starting material was peripheral blood mononuclear cells (PBMCs), obtained at new diagnosis, from a patient treated with antithyroid drugs. The source of these receptors is a woman in her twenties or thirties with Graves disease. Both conserved end residues are part of each CDR3. A D gene is named only where the DNA matches it firmly. Clone size is shown for a subset of rows, as once, few, many or a class of expanded clone.

few,TRBJ1-2,TRBD1,TRBV28,CASSPPGQGNGGYTF,TGTGCCAGCAGTCCACCGGGACAGGGAAACGGTGGCTACACCTTC
few,TRBJ2-3,.,TRBV19,CASSISWGLQPSNTDTQYF,TGTGCCAGTAGTATTTCCTGGGGACTCCAGCCCAGTAACACAGATACGCAGTATTTT
many,TRBJ1-1,.,TRBV28,CASSGTGAPKIAFF,TGTGCCAGCAGTGGTACGGGGGCTCCCAAGATAGCTTTCTTT
.,TRBJ2-1,TRBD1,TRBV5-1,CASSFGDRGPDEQFF,TGCGCCAGCAGCTTTGGGGACAGGGGGCCGGATGAGCAGTTCTTC
many,TRBJ2-7,TRBD2,TRBV18,CASSPERGSWLGSYEQYF,TGTGCCAGCTCACCCGAGCGGGGCTCCTGGTTAGGCTCCTACGAGCAGTACTTC
.,TRBJ1-1,.,TRBV10-3,CAISDLVRAVGTEAFF,TGTGCCATCAGTGATCTAGTTCGGGCGGTTGGCACTGAAGCTTTCTTT
many,TRBJ2-1,.,TRBV19,CASSIGQGGHEQFF,TGTGCCAGTAGTATAGGGCAGGGTGGACATGAGCAGTTCTTC
few,TRBJ1-5,TRBD1,TRBV3-1,CASSLTGTGRWPQHF,TGTGCCAGCAGCCTTACGGGGACAGGGCGTTGGCCCCAGCATTTT
many,TRBJ2-5,.,TRBV20-1,CSAGRGIQETQYF,TGCAGTGCTGGTCGAGGGATTCAAGAGACCCAGTACTTC
few,TRBJ2-6,.,TRBV6-1,CASSGRRAAGANVLTF,TGTGCCAGCAGCGGCAGGCGAGCGGCTGGGGCCAACGTCCTGACTTTC
many,TRBJ2-3,.,TRBV12-3/TRBV12-4,CASSVVPETQYF,TGTGCCAGCAGTGTCGTCCCAGAAACGCAGTATTTT
few,TRBJ2-2,TRBD1,TRBV5-8,CASSSPPGQTNTGELFF,TGTGCCAGCAGCTCCCCTCCGGGACAGACGAACACCGGGGAGCTGTTTTTT
.,TRBJ1-2,.,TRBV6-4,CARGVGGTF,TGTGCCAGAGGCGTTGGGGGCACCTTC
.,TRBJ2-5,TRBD2,TRBV9,CASSAPGLQETQYF,TGTGCCAGCAGCGCCCCGGGACTACAAGAGACCCAGTACTTC
.,TRBJ2-2,.,TRBV6-2/TRBV6-3,CASSPGGGRWAGTGELFF,TGTGCCAGCAGCCCCGGCGGTGGGCGCTGGGCGGGCACCGGGGAGCTGTTTTTT
many,TRBJ1-3,TRBD1,TRBV30,CAWGKWTGSGNTIYF,TGTGCCTGGGGGAAATGGACAGGTTCTGGAAACACCATATATTTT
.,TRBJ2-5,.,TRBV9,CASSIGPQETQYF,TGTGCCAGCAGCATCGGGCCTCAAGAGACCCAGTACTTC
many,TRBJ2-1,.,TRBV18,CASSPSSTRSEQFF,TGTGCCAGCTCACCGAGCAGCACTCGGAGTGAGCAGTTCTTC
.,TRBJ2-6,.,TRBV30,CAWSAIEGSGANVLTF,TGTGCCTGGAGTGCAATAGAGGGCTCTGGGGCCAACGTCCTGACTTTC
many,TRBJ2-3,.,TRBV27,CASSFRTAPDTQYF,TGTGCCAGCAGTTTCCGGACAGCCCCAGATACGCAGTATTTT
many,TRBJ1-1,TRBD1,TRBV28,CASKKGGITEAFF,TGTGCCAGCAAGAAAGGGGGCATCACTGAAGCTTTCTTT
.,TRBJ1-2,.,TRBV6-9,CASSFEPNYGYTF,TGTGCCAGCAGTTTCGAGCCAAACTATGGCTACACCTTC
many,TRBJ2-1,TRBD2,TRBV12-3/TRBV12-4,CASSFFDGRKFF,TGTGCCAGCAGTTTCTTTGACGGGAGGAAGTTCTTC
many,TRBJ2-7,TRBD1,TRBV11-2,CASSLDRGGSDEQYF,TGTGCCAGCAGCCTCGACAGGGGGGGATCGGACGAGCAGTACTTC
many,TRBJ1-5,TRBD1,TRBV12-3/TRBV12-4,CASSFGKDRGQNQPQHF,TGTGCCAGCAGTTTCGGCAAGGACAGGGGGCAAAATCAGCCCCAGCATTTT
.,TRBJ1-3,.,TRBV7-8,CASSSYLTLSGNTIYF,TGTGCCAGCAGCTCTTATTTAACCCTCTCTGGAAACACCATATATTTT
many,TRBJ2-3,.,TRBV24-1,CATSELGTSGTADTQYF,TGTGCCACCAGTGAGCTCGGGACTTCGGGGACAGCAGATACGCAGTATTTT
.,TRBJ2-3,.,TRBV10-2,CASSEMGTSTDTQYF,TGCGCCAGCAGTGAGATGGGGACTAGCACAGATACGCAGTATTTT
many,TRBJ1-5,TRBD1,TRBV6-1,CASRNRGYRGSNQPQHF,TGTGCCAGCAGGAACAGGGGGTATCGGGGTAGCAATCAGCCCCAGCATTTT
.,TRBJ2-7,.,TRBV3-1,CASSQRRSYEQYF,TGTGCCAGCAGCCAAAGGCGGTCCTACGAGCAGTACTTC
.,TRBJ1-5,.,TRBV6-2/TRBV6-3,CASSEEVAGFGQPQHF,TGTGCCAGCAGTGAAGAAGTAGCGGGGTTCGGCCAGCCCCAGCATTTT
many,TRBJ2-1,TRBD2,TRBV24-1,CATSEGWTSKFF,TGTGCCACCAGTGAAGGATGGACTAGCAAGTTCTTC
few,TRBJ2-2,.,TRBV27,CASSKAVVLPGELFF,TGTGCCAGCAGTAAAGCGGTAGTCCTACCCGGGGAGCTGTTTTTT
many,TRBJ1-1,.,TRBV11-2,CASSLSSGVNTEAFF,TGTGCCAGCAGCTTATCCTCCGGGGTGAACACTGAAGCTTTCTTT
many,TRBJ1-2,.,TRBV15,CATSRDKGWGYTF,TGTGCCACCAGCAGAGATAAAGGGTGGGGCTACACCTTC
few,TRBJ1-1,.,TRBV10-3,CAISDRVTEASF,TGTGCCATCAGTGACAGGGTCACTGAAGCTTCCTTT
many,TRBJ2-7,TRBD1,TRBV2,CASMGQGSYEQYF,TGTGCCAGCATGGGACAGGGCTCCTACGAGCAGTACTTC
.,TRBJ2-3,.,TRBV5-8,CASNTQGSTDTQYF,TGTGCCAGCAACACCCAAGGTAGCACAGATACGCAGTATTTT
many,TRBJ1-1,.,TRBV5-1,CASSQTDRPNTEAFF,TGCGCCAGCAGCCAGACCGACAGACCGAACACTGAAGCTTTCTTT
few,TRBJ1-3,.,TRBV7-2,CASSPRGGDSGNTIYF,TGTGCCAGCAGCCCCCGGGGTGGAGACTCTGGAAACACCATATATTTT
many,TRBJ2-4,.,TRBV20-1,CSASGEIAKNIQYF,TGCAGTGCTAGCGGGGAGATAGCCAAAAACATTCAGTACTTC
.,TRBJ2-7,TRBD1,TRBV6-2/TRBV6-3,CASRSPGQGYEQYF,TGTGCCAGCAGGTCACCGGGACAGGGGTACGAGCAGTACTTC
many,TRBJ2-4,.,TRBV4-3,CASSQDLRDYKNIQYF,TGCGCCAGCAGCCAAGATCTGCGGGATTACAAAAACATTCAGTACTTC
few,TRBJ2-1,.,TRBV28,CASSARTGQFF,TGTGCCAGCAGTGCCCGCACCGGGCAGTTCTTC
.,TRBJ2-2,.,TRBV19,CASSKDRRSEELFF,TGTGCCAGTAGTAAAGATCGACGCTCCGAGGAGCTGTTTTTT
many,TRBJ1-5,TRBD1,TRBV2,CASSDGQGGRSNQPQHF,TGTGCCAGCAGTGACGGACAGGGGGGGAGAAGCAATCAGCCCCAGCATTTT
few,TRBJ2-3,.,TRBV18,CASSPEQAQPQYF,TGTGCCAGCTCACCCGAACAGGCTCAGCCCCAGTATTTT
few,TRBJ1-3,.,TRBV25-1,CASSPRRASGNTIYF,TGTGCCAGCAGCCCTAGGAGGGCTTCGGGAAACACCATATATTTT
many,TRBJ1-5,TRBD1,TRBV28,CASSPTGTGLALLPQHF,TGTGCCAGCAGTCCGACCGGGACAGGGTTGGCTCTTCTGCCCCAGCATTTT
many,TRBJ2-1,.,TRBV11-3,CASSLGWSGDEQFF,TGTGCCAGCAGCTTAGGATGGAGCGGCGATGAGCAGTTCTTC
many,TRBJ2-3,.,TRBV29-1,CSVVGVTDTQYF,TGCAGCGTTGTCGGGGTTACAGATACGCAGTATTTT
.,TRBJ2-1,TRBD2,TRBV20-1,CSARDPKGLVQNEQFF,TGCAGTGCTAGAGATCCCAAAGGACTAGTACAAAATGAGCAGTTCTTC
many,TRBJ1-6,TRBD1,TRBV2,CASSKQGVTNSPLHF,TGTGCCAGCAGTAAACAGGGGGTTACTAATTCACCCCTCCACTTT
many,TRBJ2-7,TRBD2,TRBV2,CASSPGLWREQYF,TGTGCCAGTAGTCCGGGACTATGGAGAGAGCAGTACTTC
many,TRBJ1-4,TRBD1,TRBV11-2,CASSSLPAADRGNEKLFF,TGTGCCAGCAGCTCTCTCCCGGCAGCGGACAGGGGTAATGAAAAACTGTTTTTT
many,TRBJ1-1,.,TRBV3-1,CASSQFSSVTEAFF,TGTGCCAGCAGCCAATTTTCTTCGGTCACTGAAGCTTTCTTT
few,TRBJ2-2,TRBD1,TRBV30,CAWRRTGGTGELFF,TGTGCCTGGAGAAGGACAGGGGGCACCGGGGAGCTGTTTTTT